Below, 16 T cell receptor beta chains from the same sample are listed, as sequenced in a study of low-dose radiotherapy and immunotherapy resistance in tumors. Alpha and beta chains were covered, as first-strand cDNA relied on TRAV- and TRBV-specific primers. With a V-primer adapter and a constant-region primer, TCRs were amplified for 20 to 25 PCR cycles. TCRdb passed the reads through MiXCR, listing each CDR3 protein once. Altogether some 7,400 distinct CDR3 sequences are present, approximately 61% being singletons, with the ten largest covering roughly 9.4%. The receptors here all came from a human donor with advanced metastatic prostate, ovarian, gallbladder or colorectal cancer (not recorded which). This table probably holds off-target reads from a library built for another chain.

The chain employs TRBV28 and TRBJ2-7; 9 bases fit TRBD2. Germline V gives CDR1 MDHEN, CDR2 SYDVKM. The CDR3 extends over 13 amino acids. The ends lost 10 bases at V and 5 bases at J; junction bases unmatched: 9. CDR3 DNA: TGTGCCACCAAAGCCGGGACTAGCAACGAGCAGTACTTC. It codes for CATKAGTSNEQYF. The whole variable domain, filled in from reference TRBV28 and TRBJ2-7, reads DVKVTQSSRYLVKRTGEKVFLECVQDMDHENMFWYRQDPGLGLRLIYFSYDVKMKEKGDIPEGYSVSREKKERFSLILESASTNQTSMYLCATKAGTSNEQYFGPGTRLTVT.

The table lists this clonotype with a few counts. The V call is TRBV24-1, the J call TRBJ2-3; 8 bases line up with TRBD1. Trimming cost V 4 bases and J 1 base; bases outside gene matches: 6. Germline V lookup: CDR1 KGHDR, CDR2 SFDVKD. This CDR3 spans 16 amino acids. CDR3 residues: CATSDTGTGRTDTQYF. The DNA for the CDR3 is TGTGCCACCAGTGACACCGGGACAGGACGCACAGATACGCAGTATTTT.

The genes are TRBV7-2 and TRBJ2-5; no definite D call. Trimming stripped 1 base from V and 4 bases from J, with 16 bases between. This CDR3 has 16 residues. CDR1 and CDR2 (germline): SGHTA, FQGNSA. Here the CDR3 reads CASSLEDGSPTETQYF. The CDR3, as DNA: TGTGCCAGCAGCTTAGAAGATGGTAGCCCCACAGAGACCCAGTACTTC.

This clonotype has just a few counts. This chain connects TRBV5-4 to TRBJ2-2, with D possibly matching TRBD1 (6 bases). V lost 3 bases, J lost 6 bases, and 18 bases lay in between. The germline V gene has CDR1 SGHNT and CDR2 YYREEE (reference sequence). The CDR3 is made up of 16 amino acids. The CDR3 DNA reads as TGTGCCAGCAGCTCAGCAATACAGGGTTTCGCCGGGGAGCTGTTTTTT. Residues: CASSSAIQGFAGELFF.

The gene calls are TRBV28 and TRBJ2-1, with unresolved D. CDR3 length: 12 amino acids. Trimming removed 5 bases at V and 6 bases at J, with 8 bases between. The V gene's germline CDR1 is MDHEN and CDR2 SYDVKM. The CDR3 DNA is TGTGCCAGCAGTACAAACAGCAATGAGCAGTTCTTC. Translation: CASSTNSNEQFF. Variable domain in full (rest from reference TRBV28 and TRBJ2-1): DVKVTQSSRYLVKRTGEKVFLECVQDMDHENMFWYRQDPGLGLRLIYFSYDVKMKEKGDIPEGYSVSREKKERFSLILESASTNQTSMYLCASSTNSNEQFFGPGTRLTVL.

This rearrangement joins TRBV10-3 to TRBJ2-3; TRBD2 aligns across 9 bases. Trimming cost V 4 bases and J 7 bases; bases outside gene matches: 6. Germline V CDR1 and CDR2: ENHRY, SYGVKD. This CDR3 spans 14 amino acids. CDR3 sequence reads: CAISGGSGSNTQYF. The CDR3, as DNA: TGTGCCATCAGTGGGGGTAGCGGGAGTAATACGCAGTATTTT.

This rearrangement joins TRBV27 to TRBJ2-3, with D possibly being TRBD1 (5 bases). This CDR3 contains 13 residues. V was pared by 8 bases and J by 4 bases, with 13 bases between. Looked up from germline, CDR1 is MNHEY and CDR2 is SMNVEV (reference sequence). The CDR3 loop reads CASGQNKADTQYF. DNA for the CDR3: TGTGCCAGCGGACAAAATAAAGCAGATACGCAGTATTTT.

The J gene is TRBJ2-1, the V gene TRBV5-6, with D uncertain. The CDR3 spans 11 residues. The V end lost 2 bases, the J end lost 9 bases, and 6 bases lay between the germline ends. Per the germline V gene, CDR1 is SGHDT and CDR2 is YYEEEE. The CDR3 DNA sequence: TGTGCCAGCAGCTTCCTCCTTGAGCAGTTCTTC. Its protein is CASSFLLEQFF.

This clonotype was detected a few times. This chain joins TRBV5-6 and TRBJ2-1; tentatively, D is TRBD1 (6 bases). The V end was cut by 4 bases, the J end by 7 bases, with 15 bases between. Per germline, CDR1 SGHDT and CDR2 YYEEEE. The length of the CDR3 is 14 residues. The CDR3 loop is CASSRFGQFNEQFF. The CDR3 bases are TGTGCCAGCAGCCGCTTCGGACAGTTTAATGAGCAGTTCTTC.

V is TRBV28 and J is TRBJ2-2; D ambiguous. CDR1 is MDHEN and CDR2 is SYDVKM in the germline V gene. V gave up 3 bases and J gave up 5 bases, with 7 bases separating them. This CDR3 comprises 13 residues. For the CDR3, the DNA is TGTGCCAGCAGTTTTCGAGAAACCGGGGAGCTGTTTTTT. Amino acids: CASSFRETGELFF. Complete variable domain (other parts from reference TRBV28 and TRBJ2-2): DVKVTQSSRYLVKRTGEKVFLECVQDMDHENMFWYRQDPGLGLRLIYFSYDVKMKEKGDIPEGYSVSREKKERFSLILESASTNQTSMYLCASSFRETGELFFGEGSRLTVL.

The chain combines TRBV27 with TRBJ2-7; D may match TRBD1 or TRBD2 (6 bases each). This CDR3 spans 14 amino acids. Germline V gene data show CDR1 as MNHEY and CDR2 as SMNVEV (reference sequence). The V end was cut by 4 bases, the J end by 5 bases, with 15 bases between. CDR3: CASSSRGRYHEQYF. The CDR3 region has the DNA TGTGCCAGCAGTTCACGGGGGCGTTATCACGAGCAGTACTTC.

This clonotype was counted between two and nine times. The J gene is TRBJ2-1, the V gene TRBV5-6, with 8 bases fitting TRBD2. Germline CDR1 reads SGHDT; CDR2 reads YYEEEE. After removal of 0 bases from V and 6 bases from J, the junction contained 2 bases not matched to a gene. The CDR3 contains 14 residues. DNA for the CDR3: TGTGCCAGCAGCTTGGCGGGAGGGTCCAATGAGCAGTTCTTC. Translated, it gives CASSLAGGSNEQFF.

The chain combines TRBV9 with TRBJ1-1; D call uncertain. The V gene's germline CDR1 is SGDLS and CDR2 YYNGEE. V was clipped by 2 bases and J by 3 bases, with 8 bases between them. The CDR3 is made up of 13 amino acids. The CDR3 DNA sequence: TGTGCCAGCAGCGTCCAGGATTACACTGAAGCTTTCTTT. It codes for CASSVQDYTEAFF. The complete variable domain, with remaining parts taken from reference TRBV9 and TRBJ1-1, reads DSGVTQTPKHLITATGQRVTLRCSPRSGDLSVYWYQQSLDQGLQFLIQYYNGEERAKGNILERFSAQQFPDLHSELNLSSLELGDSALYFCASSVQDYTEAFFGQGTRLTVV.

This clonotype was picked up a small number of times. CDR3 amino acids: CASSNFGSTEQFF. DNA of the CDR3: TGTGCCAGCAGCAACTTCGGGAGTACTGAGCAGTTCTTC. The V and J genes are TRBV5-4 and TRBJ2-1; D might be TRBD2 (6 bases). V dropped 4 bases and J dropped 9 bases, with 14 bases sitting between them. Germline V gene lookup returns CDR1 SGHNT and CDR2 YYREEE (reference sequence). The CDR3 spans 13 residues.

The V call is TRBV4-2, the J call TRBJ2-7; 9 bases map to TRBD2. After removal of 0 bases from V and 2 bases from J, the junction contained 2 bases not matched to a gene. Germline V lookup: CDR1 LGHNA, CDR2 YNFKEQ. The CDR3 contains 15 residues. The CDR3 nucleotides are TGTGCCAGCAGCCAAGAGGCGGGGGGGACCTACGAGCAGTACTTC. It specifies CASSQEAGGTYEQYF.

This clonotype was counted a few times. The V and J genes are TRBV28 and TRBJ2-3; D not certain. The germline V gene has CDR1 MDHEN and CDR2 SYDVKM. The CDR3 covers 14 residues. V dropped 3 bases and J dropped 3 bases, with 10 bases sitting between them. The CDR3 coding sequence is TGTGCCAGCAGTTTTCTGTCCGGGACAGATACGCAGTATTTT. Residues: CASSFLSGTDTQYF.